These 6 T cell receptor beta chains share one sample of origin, sequenced in a study of shared clonotypes between healthy human individuals. The protocol was immunoSEQ multiplex PCR, while the TCRdb copy is restricted to in-frame clones and leaves out a portion. The sample includes 2 million to 3 million clones, 93% seen only once; the top ten take about 0.39%. The sequenced sample consisted of naive CD4+ T cells from PBMCs. The subset is: CD45RA+ positively selected. The receptor source for this set is a man younger than 35 in good health. Some clones in this sample may be carry-over from other donors' samples.

This chain connects TRBV6-5 to TRBJ1-1; D gene ambiguous. Between the trimmed V and J ends, which lost 8 bases and 1 base, there was a span of 14 bases. CDR3 length equals 14 residues. The germline CDR1 and CDR2 sequences are MNHEY and SVGAGI. In nucleotides, the CDR3 is TGTGCCAGCGGGTCTCAGAGTAAGAACACTGAAGCTTTCTTT. It encodes CASGSQSKNTEAFF.

For the CDR3, the DNA is TGTGCCAGCAGCTTAGTTTGGGCGAACACCGGGGAGCTGTTTTTT. This encodes CASSLVWANTGELFF. This chain connects TRBV7-9 to TRBJ2-2; no definite D call. The V gene's germline CDR1 is SEHNR and CDR2 FQNEAQ (reference sequence). This CDR3 is 15 amino acids long. Trimming pared 1 base from V and 0 bases from J, leaving 6 bases between.

The chain recombines TRBV27 with TRBJ2-1; D is uncertain. Germline V gene sequence: CDR1 MNHEY, CDR2 SMNVEV (reference sequence). CDR3 size: 16 residues. The germline V and J ends were trimmed by 5 bases and 2 bases, with 16 bases remaining between them. The CDR3 nucleotides read TGTGCCAGCAGTACAAGAATCCGGAGCACCTACAATGAGCAGTTCTTC. The encoded protein is CASSTRIRSTYNEQFF.

This chain uses TRBV19 with TRBJ1-1; D is unresolved. Trimming took 9 bases from V and 4 from J, leaving 21 bases between them. The CDR3 runs 15 residues. Germline assignment: CDR1 LNHDA and CDR2 SQIVND (reference sequence). The CDR3 is CASRTTLEYRTEAFF. The DNA of the CDR3 is TGTGCCAGCAGAACCACCCTGGAGTACCGCACTGAAGCTTTCTTT.

This rearrangement joins TRBV7-9 to TRBJ1-4; D may be TRBD1 (5 bases). This CDR3 has 12 residues. The V end lost 4 bases, the J end lost 12 bases, and 12 bases lay between the germline ends. The germline gives CDR1 SEHNR, CDR2 FQNEAQ (reference sequence). CDR3 sequence: CASSSERGELFF. The DNA for the CDR3 is TGTGCCAGCAGCTCAGAGAGAGGGGAACTGTTTTTT.

About this clone: The sample carries other DNA sequences with the same CDR3. This chain links TRBV18 with TRBJ2-1; 16 bases match TRBD2. The CDR3 loop spans 17 amino acids. The V and J ends lost 0 bases and 7 bases, in that order; junction bases with no gene match: 3. CDR1 is KGHSH and CDR2 is LQKENI in the germline V gene. The CDR3 here is CASSPPGLAGGGNEQFF. CDR3 nucleotide sequence: TGTGCCAGCTCACCACCGGGACTAGCGGGAGGGGGAAATGAGCAGTTCTTC.